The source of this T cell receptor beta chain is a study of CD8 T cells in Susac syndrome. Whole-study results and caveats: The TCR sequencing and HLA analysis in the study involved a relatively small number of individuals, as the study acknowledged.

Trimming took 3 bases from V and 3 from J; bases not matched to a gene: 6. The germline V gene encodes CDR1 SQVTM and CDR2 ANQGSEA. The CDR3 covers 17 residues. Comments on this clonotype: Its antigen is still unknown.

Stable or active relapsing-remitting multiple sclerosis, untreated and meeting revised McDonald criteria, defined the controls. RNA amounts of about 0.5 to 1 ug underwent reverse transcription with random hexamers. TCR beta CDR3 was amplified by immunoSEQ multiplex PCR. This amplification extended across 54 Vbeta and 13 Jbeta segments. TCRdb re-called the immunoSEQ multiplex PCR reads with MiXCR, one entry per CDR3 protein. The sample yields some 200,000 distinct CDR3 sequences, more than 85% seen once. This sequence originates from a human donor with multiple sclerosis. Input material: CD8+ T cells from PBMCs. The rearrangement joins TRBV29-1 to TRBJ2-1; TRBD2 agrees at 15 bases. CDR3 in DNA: TGCAGCGTTGACGGACTAGCGGGAGGGTTTCTCTACAATGAGCAGTTCTTC. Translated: CSVDGLAGGFLYNEQFF.